This T cell receptor beta chain derives from a study of T-cell reconstitution after alpha-beta-depleted transplantation in children. Whole-study results and caveats: High day-60 TCRbeta diversity in some patients came from surviving recipient T cells and thymic progenitors. A year had passed since transplant, and T-cell counts and diversity by then came mostly from newly produced T cells. About two months after transplant, alpha-beta T cells reportedly came from several hundred expanded graft clones.

Trimming left V 5 bases short and J 1 base short, with 17 bases between. CDR3 length: 15 residues. The V gene's germline CDR1 is SQVTM and CDR2 ANQGSEA. It was with unique molecular identifiers that the TCRbeta library was prepared. TCRdb re-called the PCR reads through MiXCR, storing one row per CDR3 protein. The repertoire consists of more than 200,000 distinct CDR3 sequences, with over 20% occurring once and the leading ten covering around 2.5%. This clonotype occurred many times. What it recognizes is unknown. This clonotype was obtained from a girl under 10 years old with Fanconi anemia, due to receive a stem cell transplant. J is TRBJ1-1 and V is TRBV29-1, with D tentatively TRBD1 (6 bases). The sequencing used PBMCs, collected before TCRalphabeta/CD19-depleted stem cell transplant. The CDR3 DNA follows: TGCAGCGTTTACGCTGGCGACAGGCAGAACACTGAAGCTTTCTTT. It translates to CSVYAGDRQNTEAFF.